Below are 20 T cell receptor beta chains sequenced from a single sample in a study of T cells in Graves' hyperthyroidism and ophthalmopathy. Amplification of TCR beta CDR3 regions used RNA as the template. When the TCR CDR3 underwent first-round RT-PCR, the HTBI primer set was used. A single record per CDR3 protein comes from TCRdb applying MiXCR to the multiplex PCR reads. Of about 640,000 distinct CDR3 sequences in the sample, roughly 15% are singletons; the top ten hold around 13%. The material sequenced was blood. The origin of the receptors is a woman aged 50 to 60 with Graves' ophthalmopathy.

The sample holds many counts of this clonotype. The V call is TRBV7-3, the J call TRBJ2-5; TRBD1 or TRBD2 may be the D gene (5 bases each). CDR1 is SGHTA, CDR2 FQGTGA, per germline. The CDR3 spans 15 residues. Trimming pared 2 bases from V and 9 bases from J, leaving 19 bases between. The CDR3 sequence is CASSLSRDVNSAQYF. The CDR3 nucleotides read TGTGCCAGCAGCTTATCCCGGGACGTCAATAGTGCCCAGTACTTC.

At least ten counts were recorded for this clonotype. The V call is TRBV7-2, the J call TRBJ1-4; D unclear. The germline V and J ends were trimmed by 1 base and 10 bases, with 7 bases remaining between them. Germline CDR1 SGHTA, CDR2 FQGNSA. The CDR3 is made up of 12 amino acids. The CDR3 region has the DNA TGTGCCAGCAGCTTAGGAGGGCGAAAACTGTTTTTT. Its translation: CASSLGGRKLFF.

DNA for the CDR3: TGCGCCAGCAGCTTGCGGGACCGTACCCAAGAGACCCAGTACTTC. This translates into CASSLRDRTQETQYF. The genes are TRBV5-1 and TRBJ2-5, with D perhaps TRBD1 or TRBD2 (5 bases each). CDR1 is SGHRS and CDR2 is YFSETQ in the germline V gene. Trimming stripped 1 base from V and 1 base from J, with 11 bases between. There are 15 residues in the CDR3.

This clonotype was picked up many times. The J gene is TRBJ2-1, the V gene TRBV29-1, with TRBD2 identical over 8 bases. Per the germline V gene, CDR1 is SQVTM and CDR2 is ANQGSEA. CDR3 length equals 12 residues. The trim removed 2 bases at V and 8 bases at J, leaving 2 bases unmatched. The CDR3 region has the DNA TGCAGCGTTGAATCAGCGGGGGATGAGCAGTTCTTC. It codes for CSVESAGDEQFF.

At least ten counts were recorded for this clonotype. The chain has TRBV3-1 and TRBJ2-3; perhaps TRBD1 as D (5 bases). V was cut by 0 bases and J by 2 bases, with 18 bases left in between. There are 18 residues in the CDR3. CDR1 and CDR2 (germline): LGHDT, YNNKEL (reference sequence). The CDR3 DNA is TGTGCCAGCAGCCAAGATCCCGTGGCGGTGGGGCCCACAGATACGCAGTATTTT. It specifies CASSQDPVAVGPTDTQYF.

This clonotype was seen many times. The chain combines TRBV11-3 with TRBJ2-1; TRBD1 aligns across 9 bases. This CDR3 is 16 amino acids long. V trimming: 1 base; J trimming: 1 base; junction bases outside the gene matches: 2. Germline V gives CDR1 SGHNT, CDR2 YENEEA. As DNA, the CDR3 is TGTGCCAGCAGCTTAGCCGGGACAGGGTCCTACAATGAGCAGTTCTTC. Translating it yields CASSLAGTGSYNEQFF. Full variable domain (outside the CDR3, taken from reference TRBV11-3 and TRBJ2-1): EAGVVQSPRYKIIEKKQPVAFWCNPISGHNTLYWYLQNLGQGPELLIRYENEEAVDDSQLPKDRFSAERLKGVDSTLKIQPAELGDSAVYLCASSLAGTGSYNEQFFGPGTRLTVL.

The chain uses TRBV29-1 and TRBJ2-5, with TRBD2 matching 9 bases. CDR1 is SQVTM, CDR2 ANQGSEA, per germline. The length of the CDR3 is 12 residues. V was clipped by 6 bases and J by 2 bases; unmatched bases: 1. The CDR3 spells CSVAGGQETQYF. The CDR3 DNA sequence: TGCAGCGTAGCGGGAGGTCAAGAGACCCAGTACTTC.

This clonotype was seen at least ten times. This chain links TRBV30 with TRBJ2-7; D uncertain. The CDR3 spans 15 residues. V was cut by 0 bases and J by 2 bases, with 14 bases left in between. CDR1 is GTSNPN, CDR2 SVGIG, per germline (reference sequence). The CDR3 protein is CAWSVSVSLAYEQYF. CDR3 in DNA: TGTGCCTGGAGTGTATCTGTGAGCCTAGCCTACGAGCAGTACTTC.

The chain uses TRBV5-1 and TRBJ1-3, with TRBD1 identical over 8 bases. The length of the CDR3 is 17 residues. From germline, CDR1 is SGHRS and CDR2 YFSETQ. J gave up 0 bases and V 0 bases, and 5 bases lay outside the gene matches. This CDR3 is CASSLALGQDSGNTIYF. The CDR3 coding sequence is TGCGCCAGCAGCTTGGCTTTGGGACAGGACTCTGGAAACACCATATATTTT.

This clonotype was detected many times. The chain links TRBV28 to TRBJ2-2; possibly TRBD2 for D (5 bases). There are 15 residues in the CDR3. V lost 6 bases, J lost 4 bases, and 15 bases lay in between. The germline V gene has CDR1 MDHEN and CDR2 SYDVKM. CDR3 region: CASRNTSRRTGELFF. In nucleotides, the CDR3 is TGTGCCAGCAGGAATACTAGTCGACGCACCGGGGAGCTGTTTTTT. The whole variable domain, remainder taken from reference TRBV28 and TRBJ2-2, is DVKVTQSSRYLVKRTGEKVFLECVQDMDHENMFWYRQDPGLGLRLIYFSYDVKMKEKGDIPEGYSVSREKKERFSLILESASTNQTSMYLCASRNTSRRTGELFFGEGSRLTVL.

V usage is TRBV19 and J usage is TRBJ2-7, with D maybe TRBD2 (6 bases). This CDR3 comprises 14 residues. V was cut by 5 bases and J by 2 bases, with 13 bases left in between. Germline-derived CDR1 and CDR2 are LNHDA and SQIVND (reference sequence). CDR3 in amino acids: CASSSRGGAYEQYF. Here the CDR3 DNA reads TGTGCCAGTAGTTCCCGAGGAGGGGCCTACGAGCAGTACTTC.

This clonotype was recorded many times. J is TRBJ2-5 and V is TRBV20-1; perhaps TRBD2 as D (6 bases). Deletions cut 5 bases from V and 3 bases from J, with 13 bases between. The CDR3 is 13 residues long. CDR1 and CDR2 (germline): DFQATT, SNEGSKA (reference sequence). The CDR3: CSAPGASEETQYF. The CDR3 nucleotides are TGCAGTGCTCCCGGGGCTAGCGAAGAGACCCAGTACTTC.

The chain combines TRBV14 with TRBJ2-1; TRBD2 aligns across 11 bases. The germline V gene has CDR1 SGHDN and CDR2 FVKESK. V lost 4 bases, J lost 2 bases, and 10 bases stayed unmatched. There are 18 residues in the CDR3. The CDR3 DNA is TGTGCCAGCAGCCCCTGGGGTACTAGCGGGAGCCCCTACAATGAGCAGTTCTTC. Protein sequence: CASSPWGTSGSPYNEQFF.

Many counts were recorded for this clonotype. The J gene is TRBJ1-1, the V gene TRBV4-3, with D possibly TRBD1 on 6 matching bases. The CDR3 loop spans 15 amino acids. Germline assignment: CDR1 LGHNA and CDR2 YSLEER. V gave up 4 bases and J gave up 4 bases, with 16 bases separating them. CDR3 in amino acids: CASSLVTGGGTEAFF. The CDR3, as DNA: TGCGCCAGCAGCCTCGTGACTGGGGGCGGCACTGAAGCTTTCTTT.

This sequence joins TRBV10-3 and TRBJ1-2; no firm D call. Germline assignment: CDR1 ENHRY and CDR2 SYGVKD. This CDR3 has 16 residues. Trimming cost V 3 bases and J 2 bases, with 16 bases left between them. The CDR3 nucleotides read TGTGCCATCAGTGACGTTCGTCCAGGCGGGAACTATGGCTACACCTTC. As protein: CAISDVRPGGNYGYTF.

This clonotype was detected many times. The chain has TRBV29-1 and TRBJ2-3; D call uncertain. Germline-derived CDR1 and CDR2 are SQVTM and ANQGSEA. This CDR3 comprises 14 residues. Trimming cost V 4 bases and J 0 bases, with 11 bases left between them. CDR3 sequence (DNA): TGCAGCGTTGGGACGGAGACTAGCACAGATACGCAGTATTTT. Translating gives CSVGTETSTDTQYF.

In this sample, this clonotype turned up many times. The chain combines TRBV11-3 with TRBJ1-1; D is unclear. V dropped 1 base and J dropped 3 bases, with 9 bases sitting between them. Germline assignment: CDR1 SGHNT and CDR2 YENEEA. CDR3 size: 14 residues. This chain's CDR3 is CASSLGFADTEAFF. The CDR3 DNA follows: TGTGCCAGCAGCTTAGGTTTTGCGGACACTGAAGCTTTCTTT.

This clonotype was seen a handful of times. This rearrangement joins TRBV5-6 to TRBJ2-1; D is unresolved. V was clipped by 4 bases and J by 3 bases, with 17 bases between them. Per the germline V gene, CDR1 is SGHDT and CDR2 is YYEEEE. There are 16 residues in the CDR3. CDR3: CASSPSSHGLYNEQFF. Here the CDR3 DNA reads TGTGCCAGCAGCCCCTCGTCACACGGTCTCTACAATGAGCAGTTCTTC.

This clonotype has ten or more counts. Here the CDR3 DNA reads TGTGCCAGCAGTTCTCCAGCCTACGAGCAGTACTTC. Residues: CASSSPAYEQYF. The chain couples TRBV28 to TRBJ2-7; D is uncertain. V gave up 4 bases and J gave up 2 bases, with 6 bases separating them. Germline lookup yields CDR1 MDHEN and CDR2 SYDVKM. CDR3 length: 12 amino acids. The complete variable domain, with remaining parts taken from reference TRBV28 and TRBJ2-7, reads DVKVTQSSRYLVKRTGEKVFLECVQDMDHENMFWYRQDPGLGLRLIYFSYDVKMKEKGDIPEGYSVSREKKERFSLILESASTNQTSMYLCASSSPAYEQYFGPGTRLTVT.

This clonotype turned up a few times. V is TRBV4-3 and J is TRBJ2-1, with 9 bases fitting TRBD2. Germline CDR1 reads LGHNA; CDR2 reads YSLEER. J gave up 0 bases and V 2 bases, and 2 bases lay outside the gene matches. This CDR3 region has 16 residues. The CDR3: CASSQLAGYSYNEQFF. The CDR3 DNA follows: TGCGCCAGCAGCCAACTAGCGGGATACTCCTACAATGAGCAGTTCTTC.